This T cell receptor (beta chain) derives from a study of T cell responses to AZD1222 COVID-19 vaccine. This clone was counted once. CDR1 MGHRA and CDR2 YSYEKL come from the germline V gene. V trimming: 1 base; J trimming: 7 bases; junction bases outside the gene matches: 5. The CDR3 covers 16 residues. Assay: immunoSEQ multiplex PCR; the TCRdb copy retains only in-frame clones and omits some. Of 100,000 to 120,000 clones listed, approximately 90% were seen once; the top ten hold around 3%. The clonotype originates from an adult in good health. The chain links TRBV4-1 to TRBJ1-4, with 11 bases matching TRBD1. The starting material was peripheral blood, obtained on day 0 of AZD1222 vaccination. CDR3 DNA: TGCGCCAGCAGCCAAGTGGGACAGGGGGGCGCTGAAAAACTGTTTTTT. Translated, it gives CASSQVGQGGAEKLFF.